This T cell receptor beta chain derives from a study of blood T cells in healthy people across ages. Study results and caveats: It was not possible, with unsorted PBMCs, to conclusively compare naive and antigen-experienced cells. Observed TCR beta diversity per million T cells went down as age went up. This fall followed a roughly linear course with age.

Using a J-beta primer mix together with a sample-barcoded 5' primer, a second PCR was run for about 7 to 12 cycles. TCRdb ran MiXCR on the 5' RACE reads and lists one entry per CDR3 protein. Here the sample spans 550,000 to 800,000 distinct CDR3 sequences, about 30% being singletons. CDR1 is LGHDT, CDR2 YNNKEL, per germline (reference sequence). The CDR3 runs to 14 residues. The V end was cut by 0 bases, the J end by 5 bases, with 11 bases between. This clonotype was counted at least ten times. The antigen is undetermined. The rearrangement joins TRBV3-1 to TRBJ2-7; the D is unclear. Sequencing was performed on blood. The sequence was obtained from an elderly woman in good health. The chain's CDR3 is CASSQDSGFHEQYF. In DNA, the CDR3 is TGTGCCAGCAGCCAAGATTCTGGGTTCCACGAGCAGTACTTC.